The clone carrying this T cell receptor beta chain showed up just once. Its antigen remains unidentified. In TCRdb, the reads were re-called with MiXCR into one record per CDR3 protein. Of around 770,000 distinct CDR3 sequences listed, approximately 32% were seen once; the top ten hold around 14%. These data belong to a study of T cell repertoires in cytomegalovirus infection. Study-level background: In public TCR beta signatures, there were indications of both CMV infection and matching HLA type.

CDR3 size: 13 residues. Per germline, CDR1 MDHEN and CDR2 SYDVKM. V dropped 11 bases and J dropped 2 bases, with 15 bases sitting between them. The chain employs TRBV28 and TRBJ2-5, with D perhaps matching TRBD2 (5 bases). Material: cultured CD8+ T cells from PBMCs, obtained from culture after CMV antigen stimulation. The source is a human donor in good health (CMV status not recorded). Some clones in this sample may be carry-over from other donors' samples. CDR3 sequence reads: CAVRGGRQETQYF. Written as DNA, the CDR3 is TGTGCCGTCCGTGGAGGCAGACAAGAGACCCAGTACTTC. The full variable domain, rest sourced from reference TRBV28 and TRBJ2-5, is DVKVTQSSRYLVKRTGEKVFLECVQDMDHENMFWYRQDPGLGLRLIYFSYDVKMKEKGDIPEGYSVSREKKERFSLILESASTNQTSMYLCAVRGGRQETQYFGPGTRLLVL.